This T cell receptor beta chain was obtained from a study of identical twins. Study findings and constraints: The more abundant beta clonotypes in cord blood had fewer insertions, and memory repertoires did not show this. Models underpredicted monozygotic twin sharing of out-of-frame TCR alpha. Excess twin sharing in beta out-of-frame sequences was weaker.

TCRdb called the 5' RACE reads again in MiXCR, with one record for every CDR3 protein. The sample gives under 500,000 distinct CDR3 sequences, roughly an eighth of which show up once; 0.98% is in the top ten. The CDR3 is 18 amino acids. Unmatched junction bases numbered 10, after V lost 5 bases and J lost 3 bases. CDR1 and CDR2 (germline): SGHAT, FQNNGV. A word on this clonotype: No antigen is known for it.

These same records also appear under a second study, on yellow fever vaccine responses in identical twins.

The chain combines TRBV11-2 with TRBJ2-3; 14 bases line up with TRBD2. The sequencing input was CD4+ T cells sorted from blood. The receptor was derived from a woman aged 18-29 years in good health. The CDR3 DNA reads TGTGCCAGCAGCCCGGGACTAGCGGGAGTCGGGGTAACAGATACGCAGTATTTT. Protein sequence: CASSPGLAGVGVTDTQYF.